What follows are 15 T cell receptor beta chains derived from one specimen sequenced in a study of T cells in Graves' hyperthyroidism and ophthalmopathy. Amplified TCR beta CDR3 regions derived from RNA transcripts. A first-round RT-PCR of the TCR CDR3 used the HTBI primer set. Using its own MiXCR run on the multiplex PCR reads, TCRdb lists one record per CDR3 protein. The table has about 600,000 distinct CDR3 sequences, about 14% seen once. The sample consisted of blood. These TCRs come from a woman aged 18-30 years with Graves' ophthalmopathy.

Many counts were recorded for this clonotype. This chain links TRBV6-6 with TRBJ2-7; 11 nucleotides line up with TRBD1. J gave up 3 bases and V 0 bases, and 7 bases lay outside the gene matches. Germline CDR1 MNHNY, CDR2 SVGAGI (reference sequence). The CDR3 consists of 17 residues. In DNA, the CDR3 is TGTGCCAGCAGTTACTCGACTCTCGGGACAGGGGGCTACGAGCAGTACTTC. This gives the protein CASSYSTLGTGGYEQYF.

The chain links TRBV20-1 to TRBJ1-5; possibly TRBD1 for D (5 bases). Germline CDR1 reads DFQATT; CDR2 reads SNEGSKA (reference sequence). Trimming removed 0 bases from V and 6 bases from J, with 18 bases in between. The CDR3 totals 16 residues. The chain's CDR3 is CSARDLEGTGSQPQHF. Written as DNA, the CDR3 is TGCAGTGCTAGAGATCTTGAGGGGACCGGATCTCAGCCCCAGCATTTT.

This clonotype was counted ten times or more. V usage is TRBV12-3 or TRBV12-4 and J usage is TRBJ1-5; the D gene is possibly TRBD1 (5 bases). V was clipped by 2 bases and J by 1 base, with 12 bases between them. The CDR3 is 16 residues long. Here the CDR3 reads CASSLRGSGSNQPQHF. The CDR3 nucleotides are TGTGCCAGCAGTTTAAGGGGTTCGGGCAGCAATCAGCCCCAGCATTTT.

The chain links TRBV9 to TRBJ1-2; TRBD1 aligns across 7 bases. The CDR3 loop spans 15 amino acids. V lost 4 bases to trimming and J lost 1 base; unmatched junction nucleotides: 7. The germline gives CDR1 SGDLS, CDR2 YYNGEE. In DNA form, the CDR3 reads TGTGCCAGCAGCCCCGGGACAGTAATTAACTATGGCTACACCTTC. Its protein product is CASSPGTVINYGYTF.

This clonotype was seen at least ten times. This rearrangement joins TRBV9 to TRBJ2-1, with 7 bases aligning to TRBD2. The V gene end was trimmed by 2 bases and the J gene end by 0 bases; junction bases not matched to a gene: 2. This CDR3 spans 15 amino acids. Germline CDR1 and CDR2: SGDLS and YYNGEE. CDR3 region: CASSVGRSSYNEQFF. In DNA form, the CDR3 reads TGTGCCAGCAGCGTCGGGAGGAGCTCCTACAATGAGCAGTTCTTC.

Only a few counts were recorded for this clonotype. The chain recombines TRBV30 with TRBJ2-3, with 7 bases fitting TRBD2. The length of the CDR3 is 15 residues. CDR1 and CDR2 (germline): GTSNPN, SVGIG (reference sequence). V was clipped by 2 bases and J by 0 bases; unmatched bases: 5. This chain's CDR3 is CAWSRTSFSTDTQYF. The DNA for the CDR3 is TGTGCCTGGAGTAGGACTAGTTTCAGCACAGATACGCAGTATTTT.

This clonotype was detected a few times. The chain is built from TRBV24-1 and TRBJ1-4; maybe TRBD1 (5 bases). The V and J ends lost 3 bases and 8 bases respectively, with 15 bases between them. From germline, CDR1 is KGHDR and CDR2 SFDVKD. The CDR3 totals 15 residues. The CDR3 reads CATSDQEGREEKLFF. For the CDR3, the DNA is TGTGCCACCAGTGATCAGGAGGGGCGAGAAGAAAAACTGTTTTTT.

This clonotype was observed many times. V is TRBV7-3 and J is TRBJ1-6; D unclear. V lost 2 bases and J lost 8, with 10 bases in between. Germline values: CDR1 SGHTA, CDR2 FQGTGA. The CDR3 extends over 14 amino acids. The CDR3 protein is CASSLWGNDSPLHF. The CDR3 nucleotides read TGTGCCAGCAGCTTATGGGGAAATGATTCACCCCTCCACTTT.

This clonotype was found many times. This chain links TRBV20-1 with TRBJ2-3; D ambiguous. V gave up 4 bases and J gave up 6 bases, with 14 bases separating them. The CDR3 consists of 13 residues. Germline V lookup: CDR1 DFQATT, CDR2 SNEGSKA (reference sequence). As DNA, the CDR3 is TGCAGTGCTAAGGTCGACGGTCGGGATACGCAGTATTTT. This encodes CSAKVDGRDTQYF.

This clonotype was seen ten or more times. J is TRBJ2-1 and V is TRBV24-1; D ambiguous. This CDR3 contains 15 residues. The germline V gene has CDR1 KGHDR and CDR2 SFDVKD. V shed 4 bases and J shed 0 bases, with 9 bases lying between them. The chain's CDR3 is CATSETDSSYNEQFF. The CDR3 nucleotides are TGTGCCACCAGTGAGACGGATAGCTCCTACAATGAGCAGTTCTTC.

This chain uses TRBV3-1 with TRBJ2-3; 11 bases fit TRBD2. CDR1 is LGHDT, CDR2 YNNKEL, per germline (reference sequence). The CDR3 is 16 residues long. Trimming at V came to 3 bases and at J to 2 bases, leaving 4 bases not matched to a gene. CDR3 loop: CASSHGTSGYTDTQYF. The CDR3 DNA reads TGTGCCAGCAGCCATGGGACTAGCGGTTACACAGATACGCAGTATTTT.

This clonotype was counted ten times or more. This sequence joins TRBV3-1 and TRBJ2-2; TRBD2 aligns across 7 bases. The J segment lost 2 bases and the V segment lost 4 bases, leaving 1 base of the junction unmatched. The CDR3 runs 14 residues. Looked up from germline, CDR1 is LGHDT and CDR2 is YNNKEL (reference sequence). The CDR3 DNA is TGTGCCAGCAGCCGGGAGGGAAACACCGGGGAGCTGTTTTTT. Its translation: CASSREGNTGELFF.

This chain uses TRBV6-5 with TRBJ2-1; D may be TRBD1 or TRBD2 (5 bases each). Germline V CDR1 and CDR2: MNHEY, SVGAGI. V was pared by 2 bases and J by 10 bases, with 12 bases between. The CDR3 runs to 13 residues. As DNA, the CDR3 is TGTGCCAGCAGTTACGGGACCCACAGGGAGCAGTTCTTC. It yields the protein CASSYGTHREQFF.

CDR3 amino acids: CASSDAGLANNEQFF. The CDR3 nucleotides are TGTGCCAGCAGTGACGCGGGACTAGCCAACAATGAGCAGTTCTTC. This chain uses TRBV2 with TRBJ2-1; 9 bases map to TRBD2. Germline lookup yields CDR1 SNHLY and CDR2 FYNNEI. This CDR3 is built from 15 residues. Germline trimming cut 3 bases from V and 5 bases from J; bases unmatched to any gene: 5.

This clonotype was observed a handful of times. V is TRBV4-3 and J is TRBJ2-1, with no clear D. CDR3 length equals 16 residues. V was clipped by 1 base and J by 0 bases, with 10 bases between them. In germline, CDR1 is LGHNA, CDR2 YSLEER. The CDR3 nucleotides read TGCGCCAGCAGCCAAGTGGGCGTTAGCTCCTACAATGAGCAGTTCTTC. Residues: CASSQVGVSSYNEQFF.